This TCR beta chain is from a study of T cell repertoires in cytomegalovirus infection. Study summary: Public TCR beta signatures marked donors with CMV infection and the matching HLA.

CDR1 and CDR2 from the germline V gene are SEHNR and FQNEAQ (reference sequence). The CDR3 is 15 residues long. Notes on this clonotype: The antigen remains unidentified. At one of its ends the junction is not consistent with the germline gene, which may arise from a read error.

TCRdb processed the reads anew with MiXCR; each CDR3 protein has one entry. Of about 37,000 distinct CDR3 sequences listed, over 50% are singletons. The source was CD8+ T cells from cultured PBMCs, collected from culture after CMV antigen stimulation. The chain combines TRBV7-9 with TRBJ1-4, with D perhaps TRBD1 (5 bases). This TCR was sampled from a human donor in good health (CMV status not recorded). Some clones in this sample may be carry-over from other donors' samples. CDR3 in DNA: TGTGCCAGCAGCCCCCAGACAGCAACCAATGAAAAACTGTTTTTT. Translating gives CASSPQTATNEKLFF.